One sample yielded the 28 T cell receptor beta chains listed below, sequenced in a study of Tregs in tolerant kidney transplant recipients. Clones were sequenced by immunoSEQ multiplex PCR, and TCRdb holds only the in-frame ones, with some missing. The sample has tens of thousands of clones; roughly 98% are singletons. This specimen was CD4+ T cells from blood, taken before the transplant. The source of these receptors is a human donor who received a combined kidney and bone marrow transplant.

This rearrangement joins TRBV29-1 to TRBJ1-1, with a tentative D call TRBD1 (5 bases). V gave up 1 base and J gave up 11 bases, with 14 bases separating them. CDR3 size: 12 residues. Germline V CDR1 and CDR2: SQVTM, ANQGSEA. This CDR3 is CSVEGGKGPAFF. The CDR3 DNA reads as TGCAGCGTTGAAGGGGGAAAGGGGCCGGCTTTCTTT.

The CDR3 region has the DNA TGCGCCAGCAGCCAAGAAGGGGGCCCGCTCTCCTACAATGAGCAGTTCTTC. Its translation: CASSQEGGPLSYNEQFF. The chain uses TRBV4-3 and TRBJ2-1; 7 nucleotides align to TRBD1. There are 17 residues in the CDR3. V lost 0 bases, J lost 0 bases, and 5 bases stayed unmatched. Germline CDR1 LGHNA, CDR2 YSLEER.

The V call is TRBV5-1, the J call TRBJ1-2, with D perhaps TRBD1 (6 bases). This CDR3 comprises 15 residues. V gave up 4 bases and J gave up 2 bases, with 15 bases separating them. Germline assignment: CDR1 SGHRS and CDR2 YFSETQ. In DNA, the CDR3 is TGCGCCAGCAGCCCTACCGGGACAACGAACTATGGCTACACCTTC. It encodes CASSPTGTTNYGYTF. Full variable domain (rest looked up from reference TRBV5-1 and TRBJ1-2): KAGVTQTPRYLIKTRGQQVTLSCSPISGHRSVSWYQQTPGQGLQFLFEYFSETQRNKGNFPGRFSGRQFSNSRSEMNVSTLELGDSALYLCASSPTGTTNYGYTFGSGTRLTVV.

The CDR3 bases are TGTGCCAGCAGTTTCGACACTGAAGCTTTCTTT. It specifies CASSFDTEAFF. This chain links TRBV28 with TRBJ1-1; no clear D gene. Germline CDR1 reads MDHEN; CDR2 reads SYDVKM. This CDR3 comprises 11 residues. Trimming removed 3 bases at V and 3 bases at J, with 2 bases between.

The chain has TRBV5-8 and TRBJ1-1, with a tentative D call TRBD1 (5 bases). This CDR3 has 14 amino acids. The germline V and J ends were trimmed by 2 bases and 0 bases, with 8 bases remaining between them. Germline V lookup: CDR1 SGHTS, CDR2 YDEGEE. In nucleotides, the CDR3 is TGTGCCAGCAGCTTATGGGGCTTGAACACTGAAGCTTTCTTT. Residues: CASSLWGLNTEAFF.

The chain is built from TRBV4-3 and TRBJ2-7; 8 nucleotides match TRBD2. J was trimmed by 7 bases and V by 1 base; bases with no gene match: 12. The V gene's germline CDR1 is LGHNA and CDR2 YSLEER. The CDR3 is 16 amino acids. The CDR3 sequence is CASSQGPGLGSWEQYF. The CDR3 DNA reads TGCGCCAGCAGCCAAGGACCGGGACTAGGTAGCTGGGAGCAGTACTTC.

This chain joins TRBV2 and TRBJ2-3; 7 positions agree with TRBD1. The V gene end was trimmed by 1 base and the J gene end by 3 bases; junction bases not matched to a gene: 4. The V gene's germline CDR1 is SNHLY and CDR2 FYNNEI. The CDR3 loop spans 15 amino acids. DNA for the CDR3: TGTGCCAGCAGTGAAGGGCCCAGGGGGACAGATACGCAGTATTTT. Its protein product is CASSEGPRGTDTQYF.

The rearrangement links TRBV9 to TRBJ1-5, with D hard to call. This CDR3 is built from 13 residues. Per germline, CDR1 SGDLS and CDR2 YYNGEE. V was cut by 3 bases and J by 7 bases, with 11 bases left in between. CDR3 residues: CASSAYLGQPQHF. The DNA for the CDR3 is TGTGCCAGCAGCGCTTACCTCGGGCAGCCCCAGCATTTT.

V and J are TRBV27 and TRBJ2-4, with D possibly matching TRBD2 (5 bases). Between the trimmed V and J ends, which lost 6 bases and 0 bases, there was a span of 18 bases. The CDR3 runs to 17 residues. Germline-derived CDR1 and CDR2 are MNHEY and SMNVEV (reference sequence). The CDR3 sequence: CASSAITGSLAKNIQYF. CDR3 coding DNA: TGTGCCAGCAGCGCCATCACGGGGTCACTAGCCAAAAACATTCAGTACTTC.

J is TRBJ1-4 and V is TRBV30; no reliable D call. Looked up from germline, CDR1 is GTSNPN and CDR2 is SVGIG (reference sequence). The CDR3 is 14 residues long. V was cut by 7 bases and J by 8 bases, with 20 bases left in between. As DNA, the CDR3 is TGTGCCTCCTTGGGGAGAGGGTTAGGCGAAAAACTGTTTTTT. Its protein product is CASLGRGLGEKLFF.

The chain links TRBV5-1 to TRBJ2-3; the match to TRBD1 covers 12 bases. CDR1 SGHRS and CDR2 YFSETQ come from the germline V gene. CDR3 length: 15 residues. The trim removed 4 bases at V and 4 bases at J, leaving 4 bases unmatched. The CDR3 region has the DNA TGCGCCAGCAGCCGGGACAGGGGGCGTTCAGATACGCAGTATTTT. Its translation is CASSRDRGRSDTQYF.

J is TRBJ2-7 and V is TRBV7-9; tentatively, D is TRBD2 (5 bases). Germline loops: CDR1 SEHNR, CDR2 FQNEAQ (reference sequence). Trimming removed 2 bases at V and 6 bases at J, with 14 bases between. This CDR3 is 14 amino acids long. CDR3 loop: CASSLSLAAGEQYF. As DNA, the CDR3 is TGTGCCAGCAGCTTAAGCCTAGCTGCTGGCGAGCAGTACTTC.

CDR3 sequence reads: CASSPPVRKYSPLHF. The CDR3 bases are TGTGCCAGCAGCCCCCCGGTCAGGAAGTACTCACCCCTCCACTTT. The chain recombines TRBV28 with TRBJ1-6, with D hard to call. V shed 6 bases and J shed 10 bases, with 19 bases lying between them. The CDR3 runs 15 residues. The V gene's germline CDR1 is MDHEN and CDR2 SYDVKM.

The chain couples TRBV15 to TRBJ1-2; the D is unclear. Germline values: CDR1 LNHNV, CDR2 YYDKDF (reference sequence). The length of the CDR3 is 15 residues. V gave up 0 bases and J gave up 7 bases, with 15 bases separating them. The CDR3 DNA follows: TGTGCCACCAGCAGAGATCTGACGGGGAGTACTGGCTACACCTTC. Amino acid sequence: CATSRDLTGSTGYTF.

The chain combines TRBV14 with TRBJ2-7; perhaps TRBD2 as D (5 bases). The germline V gene has CDR1 SGHDN and CDR2 FVKESK. Trimming left V 1 base short and J 7 bases short, with 5 bases between. This CDR3 is built from 11 residues. CDR3 amino acids: CASSQGGEQYF. The CDR3 nucleotides read TGTGCCAGCAGCCAAGGAGGGGAGCAGTACTTC.

This chain uses TRBV5-1 with TRBJ2-7, with 9 bases lining up with TRBD1. V was clipped by 5 bases and J by 5 bases; unmatched bases: 8. The germline gives CDR1 SGHRS, CDR2 YFSETQ. CDR3 length: 14 residues. The CDR3 sequence is CASRTGTGSDEQYF. The CDR3 nucleotides read TGCGCCAGCAGGACCGGGACAGGGTCTGACGAGCAGTACTTC.

The CDR3 DNA follows: TGCGCCAGCAGAATGGACAGCTACGAGCAGTACTTC. Protein product: CASRMDSYEQYF. This sequence joins TRBV10-2 and TRBJ2-7, with a tentative D call TRBD1 (6 bases). Germline CDR1 WSHSY, CDR2 SAAADI. Trimming stripped 6 bases from V and 3 bases from J, with 9 bases between. The CDR3 consists of 12 residues.

The rearrangement links TRBV28 to TRBJ1-2; maybe TRBD1 (5 bases). Germline lookup yields CDR1 MDHEN and CDR2 SYDVKM. V shed 1 base and J shed 2 bases, with 20 bases lying between them. CDR3 length equals 18 residues. This CDR3 reads CASSLFRRRATLNYGYTF. The CDR3 DNA follows: TGTGCCAGCAGTTTATTCAGGCGCAGGGCGACTTTAAACTATGGCTACACCTTC.

The gene calls are TRBV7-2 and TRBJ1-2; D gene uncertain. The CDR3 extends over 13 amino acids. Germline-derived CDR1 and CDR2 are SGHTA and FQGNSA. Trimming left V 1 base short and J 4 bases short, with 7 bases between. CDR3 residues: CASSLDSSYGYTF. The CDR3 DNA reads TGTGCCAGCAGCTTAGATAGCAGCTATGGCTACACCTTC. Full variable domain (rest looked up from reference TRBV7-2 and TRBJ1-2): GAGVSQSPSNKVTEKGKDVELRCDPISGHTALYWYRQSLGQGLEFLIYFQGNSAPDKSGLPSDRFSAERTGGSVSTLTIQRTQQEDSAVYLCASSLDSSYGYTFGSGTRLTVV.

This chain links TRBV7-6 with TRBJ1-1, with 7 bases that match TRBD1. Trimming at V came to 5 bases and at J to 11 bases, leaving 14 bases not matched to a gene. The CDR3 spans 14 residues. Germline assignment: CDR1 SGHVS and CDR2 FNYEAQ. Written as DNA, the CDR3 is TGTGCCAGCAGCCCCTGGGGACAGACTCAAAGGGCTTTCTTT. This gives the protein CASSPWGQTQRAFF. The variable domain in full, completed from reference TRBV7-6 and TRBJ1-1, reads GAGVSQSPRYKVTKRGQDVALRCDPISGHVSLYWYRQALGQGPEFLTYFNYEAQQDKSGLPNDRFSAERPEGSISTLTIQRTEQRDSAMYRCASSPWGQTQRAFFGQGTRLTVV.

The chain couples TRBV28 to TRBJ2-7, with D perhaps TRBD2 (6 bases). This CDR3 is 15 amino acids long. V lost 1 base and J 2 bases, leaving 12 bases between the germline ends. The germline gives CDR1 MDHEN, CDR2 SYDVKM. The CDR3 DNA reads as TGTGCCAGCAGTTTATTGGGAGGTCCGGCCTACGAGCAGTACTTC. Encoded protein: CASSLLGGPAYEQYF. The full variable domain, in which reference TRBV28 and TRBJ2-7 provide the parts outside the CDR3, is DVKVTQSSRYLVKRTGEKVFLECVQDMDHENMFWYRQDPGLGLRLIYFSYDVKMKEKGDIPEGYSVSREKKERFSLILESASTNQTSMYLCASSLLGGPAYEQYFGPGTRLTVT.

The chain combines TRBV11-3 with TRBJ2-1; the match to TRBD2 covers 9 bases. With 3 bases clipped from V and 4 bases from J, the junction kept 7 bases outside the gene matches. The CDR3 consists of 16 residues. The germline CDR1 and CDR2 sequences are SGHNT and YENEEA. The DNA for the CDR3 is TGTGCCAGCAGCTTTTCTTCTAGCGGGGTATACAATGAGCAGTTCTTC. It encodes CASSFSSSGVYNEQFF.

The genes are TRBV7-6 and TRBJ1-2, with D hard to call. V dropped 2 bases and J dropped 2 bases, with 12 bases sitting between them. The CDR3 length is 15 residues. Germline assignment: CDR1 SGHVS and CDR2 FNYEAQ. As DNA, the CDR3 is TGTGCCAGCAGCTTAAACTATGCGGGGAACTATGGCTACACCTTC. It yields the protein CASSLNYAGNYGYTF.

CDR3 sequence: CASSLDPLGRRYNEQFF. The CDR3 nucleotides read TGTGCCAGCAGCTTAGATCCCCTCGGGCGGAGGTACAATGAGCAGTTCTTC. V usage is TRBV7-8 and J usage is TRBJ2-1, with D perhaps matching TRBD2 (5 bases). The CDR3 loop spans 17 amino acids. Germline CDR1 reads SGHVS; CDR2 reads FQNEAQ. Trimming took 1 base from V and 4 from J, leaving 17 bases between them.

The chain joins TRBV7-3 to TRBJ2-1; TRBD1 might be the D (6 bases). V gave up 1 base and J gave up 0 bases, with 10 bases separating them. The CDR3 contains 16 residues. Germline CDR1 reads SGHTA; CDR2 reads FQGTGA. CDR3 sequence: CASSLSRGSSYNEQFF. In DNA form, the CDR3 reads TGTGCCAGCAGCTTAAGCAGGGGAAGCTCCTACAATGAGCAGTTCTTC.

The chain links TRBV4-3 to TRBJ2-3; 7 bases agree with TRBD2. Germline assignment: CDR1 LGHNA and CDR2 YSLEER. The CDR3 is 13 amino acids. V shed 4 bases and J 6 bases; nucleotides not matched to a gene: 4. CDR3 DNA: TGCGCCAGCAGCCTGATACTAGCGGATACGCAGTATTTT. Translation: CASSLILADTQYF.

V usage is TRBV27 and J usage is TRBJ1-6; TRBD1 is a possible D gene (6 bases). V was clipped by 6 bases and J by 5 bases, with 11 bases between them. The CDR3 runs to 14 residues. From germline, CDR1 is MNHEY and CDR2 SMNVEV (reference sequence). CDR3 in amino acids: CASRRDNNNSPLHF. In nucleotides, the CDR3 is TGTGCCAGCAGACGGGACAACAATAATTCACCCCTCCACTTT.

The V call is TRBV19, the J call TRBJ2-7; 9 bases are shared with TRBD2. The CDR3 contains 15 residues. Germline CDR1 is LNHDA and CDR2 is SQIVND (reference sequence). Trimming removed 5 bases from V and 3 bases from J; junction bases left unmatched: 8. CDR3 in amino acids: CASSPGTSFDYEQYF. For the CDR3, the DNA is TGTGCCAGTAGTCCCGGGACTAGCTTCGACTACGAGCAGTACTTC.